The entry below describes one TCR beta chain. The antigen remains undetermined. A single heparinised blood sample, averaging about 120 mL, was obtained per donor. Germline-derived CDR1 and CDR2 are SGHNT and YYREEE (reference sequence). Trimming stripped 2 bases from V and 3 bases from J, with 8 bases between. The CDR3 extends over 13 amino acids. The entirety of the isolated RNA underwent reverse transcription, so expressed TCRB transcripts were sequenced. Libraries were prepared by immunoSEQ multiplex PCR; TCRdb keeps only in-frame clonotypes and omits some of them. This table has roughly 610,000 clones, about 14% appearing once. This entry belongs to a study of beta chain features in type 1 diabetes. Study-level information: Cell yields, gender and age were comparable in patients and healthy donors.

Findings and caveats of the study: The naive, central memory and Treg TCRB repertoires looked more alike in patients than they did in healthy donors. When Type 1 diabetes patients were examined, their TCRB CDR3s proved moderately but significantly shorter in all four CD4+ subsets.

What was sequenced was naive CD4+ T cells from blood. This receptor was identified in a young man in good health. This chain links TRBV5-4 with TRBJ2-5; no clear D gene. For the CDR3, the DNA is TGTGCCAGCAGCTTAGCAACCGAAGAGACCCAGTACTTC. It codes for CASSLATEETQYF.